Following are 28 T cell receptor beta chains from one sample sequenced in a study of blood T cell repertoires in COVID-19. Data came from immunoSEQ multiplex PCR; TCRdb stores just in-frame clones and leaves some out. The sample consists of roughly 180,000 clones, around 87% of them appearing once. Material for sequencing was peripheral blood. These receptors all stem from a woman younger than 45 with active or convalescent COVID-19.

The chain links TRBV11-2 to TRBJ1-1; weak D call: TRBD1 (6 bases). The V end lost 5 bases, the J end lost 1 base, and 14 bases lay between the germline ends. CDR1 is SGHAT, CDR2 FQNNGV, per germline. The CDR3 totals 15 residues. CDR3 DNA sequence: TGTGCCAGCAGCCTCCTGAGGGGGAAGAACACTGAAGCTTTCTTT. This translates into CASSLLRGKNTEAFF.

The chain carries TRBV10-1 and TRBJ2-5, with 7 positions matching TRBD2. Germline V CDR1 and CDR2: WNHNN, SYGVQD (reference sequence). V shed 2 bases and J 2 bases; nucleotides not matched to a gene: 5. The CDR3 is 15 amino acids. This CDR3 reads CASSEATAGQETQYF. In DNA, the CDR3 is TGCGCCAGCAGTGAGGCAACAGCGGGGCAAGAGACCCAGTACTTC.

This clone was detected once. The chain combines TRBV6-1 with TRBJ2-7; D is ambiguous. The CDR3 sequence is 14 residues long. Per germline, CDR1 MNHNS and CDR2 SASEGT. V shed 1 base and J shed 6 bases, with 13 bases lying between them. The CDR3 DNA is TGTGCCAGCAGTGAAGAGAGTTACTACCGCGAGCAGTACTTC. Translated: CASSEESYYREQYF.

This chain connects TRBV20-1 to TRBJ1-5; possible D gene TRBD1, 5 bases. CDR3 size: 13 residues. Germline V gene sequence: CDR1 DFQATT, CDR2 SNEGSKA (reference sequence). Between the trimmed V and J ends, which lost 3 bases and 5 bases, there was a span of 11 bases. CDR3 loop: CSASDSFDQPQHF. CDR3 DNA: TGCAGTGCTAGTGACAGTTTCGATCAGCCCCAGCATTTT.

CDR3 in amino acids: CASSLDRGVTEAFF. The CDR3 DNA reads TGTGCCAGCAGCCTCGACAGAGGCGTAACTGAAGCTTTCTTT. The gene calls are TRBV3-1 (or the pseudogene TRBV3-2) and TRBJ1-1; the D gene is possibly TRBD1 (5 bases). V shed 4 bases and J shed 5 bases, with 14 bases lying between them. This CDR3 spans 14 amino acids. Germline CDR1 LGHDT, CDR2 YNNKEL (reference sequence).

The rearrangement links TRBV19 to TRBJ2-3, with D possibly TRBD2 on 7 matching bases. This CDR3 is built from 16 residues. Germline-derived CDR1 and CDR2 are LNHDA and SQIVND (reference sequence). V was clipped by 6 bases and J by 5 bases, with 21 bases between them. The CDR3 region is CASRPEGRGRGDTQYF. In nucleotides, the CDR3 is TGTGCCAGTAGGCCCGAAGGGCGGGGGCGCGGAGATACGCAGTATTTT.

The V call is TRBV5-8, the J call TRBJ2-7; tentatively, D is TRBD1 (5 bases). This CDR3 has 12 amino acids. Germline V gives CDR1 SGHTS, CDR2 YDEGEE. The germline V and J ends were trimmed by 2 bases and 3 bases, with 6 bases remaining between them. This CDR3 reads CASSFGHYEQYF. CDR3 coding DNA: TGTGCCAGCAGCTTCGGACACTACGAGCAGTACTTC.

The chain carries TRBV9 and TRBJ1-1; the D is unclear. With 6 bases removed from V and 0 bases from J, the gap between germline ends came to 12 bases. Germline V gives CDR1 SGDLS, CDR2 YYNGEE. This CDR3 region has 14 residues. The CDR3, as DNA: TGTGCCAGCACCCCCCGTAGTATGAACACTGAAGCTTTCTTT. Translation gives CASTPRSMNTEAFF.

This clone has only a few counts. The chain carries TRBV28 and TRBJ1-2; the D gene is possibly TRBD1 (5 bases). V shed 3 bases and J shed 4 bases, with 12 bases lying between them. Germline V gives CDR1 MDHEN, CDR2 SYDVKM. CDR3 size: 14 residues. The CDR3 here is CASSLTQGSYGYTF. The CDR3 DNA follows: TGTGCCAGCAGTTTGACCCAGGGCTCCTATGGCTACACCTTC.

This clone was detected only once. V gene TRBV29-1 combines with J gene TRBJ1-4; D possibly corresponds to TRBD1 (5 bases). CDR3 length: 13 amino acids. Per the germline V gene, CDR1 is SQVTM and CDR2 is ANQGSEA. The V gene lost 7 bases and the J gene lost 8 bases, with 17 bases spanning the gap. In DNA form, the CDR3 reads TGCAGCGCAGATGGGGGGGGTATCGAAAAACTGTTTTTT. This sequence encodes CSADGGGIEKLFF.

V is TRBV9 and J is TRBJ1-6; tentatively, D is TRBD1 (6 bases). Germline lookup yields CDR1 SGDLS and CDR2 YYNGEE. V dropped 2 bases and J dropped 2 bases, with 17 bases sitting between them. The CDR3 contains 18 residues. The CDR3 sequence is CASSVGQPGSPYNSPLHF. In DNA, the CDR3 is TGTGCCAGCAGCGTTGGACAGCCCGGCAGCCCCTATAATTCACCCCTCCACTTT.

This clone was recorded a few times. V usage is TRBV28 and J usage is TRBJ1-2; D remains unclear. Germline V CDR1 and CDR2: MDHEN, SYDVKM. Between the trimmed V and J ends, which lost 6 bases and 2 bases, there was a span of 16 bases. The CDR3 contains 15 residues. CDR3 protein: CASSPRTELNYGYTF. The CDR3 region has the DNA TGTGCCAGCAGCCCTCGCACAGAGCTCAACTATGGCTACACCTTC.

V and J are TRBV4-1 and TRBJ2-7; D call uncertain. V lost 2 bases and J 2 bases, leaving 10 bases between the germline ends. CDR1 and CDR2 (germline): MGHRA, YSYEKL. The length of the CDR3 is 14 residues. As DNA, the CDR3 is TGCGCCAGCAGCCAAACAGTAATCCCCTACGAGCAGTACTTC. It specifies CASSQTVIPYEQYF.

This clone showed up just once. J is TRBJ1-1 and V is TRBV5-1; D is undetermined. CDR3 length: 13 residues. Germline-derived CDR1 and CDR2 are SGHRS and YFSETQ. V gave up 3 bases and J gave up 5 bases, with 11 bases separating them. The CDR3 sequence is CASSSQEATEAFF. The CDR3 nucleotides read TGCGCCAGCAGCTCGCAAGAAGCGACTGAAGCTTTCTTT.

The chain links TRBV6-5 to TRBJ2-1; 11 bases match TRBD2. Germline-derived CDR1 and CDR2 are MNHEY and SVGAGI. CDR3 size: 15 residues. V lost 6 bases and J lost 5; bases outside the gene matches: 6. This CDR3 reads CASRNLAGGNNEQFF. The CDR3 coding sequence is TGTGCCAGCAGGAACCTAGCGGGGGGAAACAATGAGCAGTTCTTC.

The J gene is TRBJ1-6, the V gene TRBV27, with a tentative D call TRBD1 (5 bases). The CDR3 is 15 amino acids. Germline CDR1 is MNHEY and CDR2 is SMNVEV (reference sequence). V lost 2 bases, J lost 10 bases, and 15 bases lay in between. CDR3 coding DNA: TGTGCCAGCAGTTTAAGTCGGCAGGGCGTCTCACCCCTCCACTTT. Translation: CASSLSRQGVSPLHF.

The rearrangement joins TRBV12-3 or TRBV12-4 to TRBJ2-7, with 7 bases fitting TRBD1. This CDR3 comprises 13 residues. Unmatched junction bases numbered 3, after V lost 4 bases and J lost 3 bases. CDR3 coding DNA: TGTGCCAGCAGTTACAGGGGCGTCTACGAGCAGTACTTC. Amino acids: CASSYRGVYEQYF.

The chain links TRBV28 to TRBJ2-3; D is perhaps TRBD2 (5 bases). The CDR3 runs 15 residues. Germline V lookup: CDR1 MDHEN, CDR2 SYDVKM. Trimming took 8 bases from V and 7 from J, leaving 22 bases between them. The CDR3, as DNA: TGTGCCAGCTTGGGGATCGGTGGGAGCGGAAATACGCAGTATTTT. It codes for CASLGIGGSGNTQYF.

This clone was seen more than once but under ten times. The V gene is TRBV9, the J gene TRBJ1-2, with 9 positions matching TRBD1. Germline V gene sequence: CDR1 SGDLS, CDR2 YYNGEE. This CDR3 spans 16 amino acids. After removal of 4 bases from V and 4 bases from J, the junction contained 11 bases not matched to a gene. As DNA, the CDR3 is TGTGCCAGCAGCCCTTCACAGGGGGCGCCGGCCTATGGCTACACCTTC. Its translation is CASSPSQGAPAYGYTF.

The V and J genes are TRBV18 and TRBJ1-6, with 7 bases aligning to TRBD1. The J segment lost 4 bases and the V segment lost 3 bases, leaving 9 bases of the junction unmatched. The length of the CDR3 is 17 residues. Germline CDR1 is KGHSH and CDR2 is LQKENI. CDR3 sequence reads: CASSPRGTVTYNSPLHF. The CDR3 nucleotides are TGTGCCAGCTCACCTCGGGGGACAGTCACATATAATTCACCCCTCCACTTT.

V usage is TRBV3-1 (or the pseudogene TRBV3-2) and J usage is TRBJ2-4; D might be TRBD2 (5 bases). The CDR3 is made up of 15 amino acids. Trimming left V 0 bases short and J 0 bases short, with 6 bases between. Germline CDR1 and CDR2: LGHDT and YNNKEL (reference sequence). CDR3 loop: CASSQEAVAKNIQYF. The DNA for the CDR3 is TGTGCCAGCAGCCAAGAAGCGGTAGCCAAAAACATTCAGTACTTC.

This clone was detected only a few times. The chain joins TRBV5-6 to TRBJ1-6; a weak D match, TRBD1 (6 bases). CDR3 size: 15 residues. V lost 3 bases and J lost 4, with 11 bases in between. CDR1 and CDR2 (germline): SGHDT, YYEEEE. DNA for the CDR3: TGTGCCAGCAGCTCGGACAGTCTTTATAATTCACCCCTCCACTTT. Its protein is CASSSDSLYNSPLHF.

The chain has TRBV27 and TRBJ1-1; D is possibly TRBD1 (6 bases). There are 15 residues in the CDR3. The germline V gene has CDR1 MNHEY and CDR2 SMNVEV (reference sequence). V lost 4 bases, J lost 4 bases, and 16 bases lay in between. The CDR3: CASSSHREGRTEAFF. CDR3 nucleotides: TGTGCCAGCAGTTCGCACAGGGAGGGTCGCACTGAAGCTTTCTTT.

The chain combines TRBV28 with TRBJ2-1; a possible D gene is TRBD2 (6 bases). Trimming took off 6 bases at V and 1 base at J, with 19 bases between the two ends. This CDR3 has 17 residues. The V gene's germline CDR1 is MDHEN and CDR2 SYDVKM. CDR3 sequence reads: CASSQELLAESYNEQFF. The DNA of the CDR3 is TGTGCCAGCAGCCAAGAGTTACTAGCCGAGTCCTACAATGAGCAGTTCTTC.

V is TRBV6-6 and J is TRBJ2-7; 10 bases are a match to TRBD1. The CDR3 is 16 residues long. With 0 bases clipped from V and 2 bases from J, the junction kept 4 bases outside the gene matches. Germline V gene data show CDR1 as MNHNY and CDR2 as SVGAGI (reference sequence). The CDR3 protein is CASSYSRDRGTYEQYF. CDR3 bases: TGTGCCAGCAGTTACTCGAGGGACAGGGGAACCTACGAGCAGTACTTC.

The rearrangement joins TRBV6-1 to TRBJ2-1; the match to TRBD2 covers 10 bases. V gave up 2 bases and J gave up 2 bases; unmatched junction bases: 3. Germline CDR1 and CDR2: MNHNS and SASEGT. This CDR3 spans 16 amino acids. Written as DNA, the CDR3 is TGTGCCAGCAGTGAAAGGCTAGCGGGAGCCTACAATGAGCAGTTCTTC. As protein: CASSERLAGAYNEQFF.

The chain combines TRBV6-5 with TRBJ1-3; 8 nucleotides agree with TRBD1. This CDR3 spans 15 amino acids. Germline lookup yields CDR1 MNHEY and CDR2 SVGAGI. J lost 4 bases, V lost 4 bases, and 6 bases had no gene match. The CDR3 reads CASSLRTGPGNTIYF. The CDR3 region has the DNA TGTGCCAGCAGTTTACGGACAGGGCCAGGAAACACCATATATTTT.

The CDR3 DNA reads TGTGCCAGCAGCTTTAGCGGGGCCCACAATGAGCAGTTCTTC. Its protein product is CASSFSGAHNEQFF. The rearrangement links TRBV11-2 to TRBJ2-1, with TRBD2 identical over 8 bases. Germline CDR1 is SGHAT and CDR2 is FQNNGV. With 3 bases clipped from V and 5 bases from J, the junction kept 3 bases outside the gene matches. This CDR3 contains 14 residues. The entire variable domain, with the rest obtained from reference TRBV11-2 and TRBJ2-1, is as follows: EAGVAQSPRYKIIEKRQSVAFWCNPISGHATLYWYQQILGQGPKLLIQFQNNGVVDDSQLPKDRFSAERLKGVDSTLKIQPAKLEDSAVYLCASSFSGAHNEQFFGPGTRLTVL.